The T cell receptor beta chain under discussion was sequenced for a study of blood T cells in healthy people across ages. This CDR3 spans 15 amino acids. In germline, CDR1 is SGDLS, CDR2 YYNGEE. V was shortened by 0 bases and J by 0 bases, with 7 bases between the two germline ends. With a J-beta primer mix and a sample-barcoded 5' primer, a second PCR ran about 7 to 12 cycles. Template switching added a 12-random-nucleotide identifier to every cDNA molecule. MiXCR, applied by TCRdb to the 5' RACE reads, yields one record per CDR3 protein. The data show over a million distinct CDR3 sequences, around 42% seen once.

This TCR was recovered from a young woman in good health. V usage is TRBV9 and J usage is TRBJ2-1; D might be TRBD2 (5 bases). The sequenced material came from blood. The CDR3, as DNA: TGTGCCAGCAGCGTAGCGACTAACTCCTACAATGAGCAGTTCTTC. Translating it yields CASSVATNSYNEQFF.